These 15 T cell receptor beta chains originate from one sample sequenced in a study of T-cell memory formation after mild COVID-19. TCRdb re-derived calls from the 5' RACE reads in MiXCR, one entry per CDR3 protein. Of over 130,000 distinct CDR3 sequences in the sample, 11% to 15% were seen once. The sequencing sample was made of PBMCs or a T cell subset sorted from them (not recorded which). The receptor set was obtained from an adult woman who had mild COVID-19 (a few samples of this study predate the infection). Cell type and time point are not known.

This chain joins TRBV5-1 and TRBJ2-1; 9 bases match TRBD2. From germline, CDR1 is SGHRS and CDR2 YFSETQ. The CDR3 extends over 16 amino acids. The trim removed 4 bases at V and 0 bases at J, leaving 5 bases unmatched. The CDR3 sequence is CASSRTSESSYNEQFF. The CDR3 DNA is TGCGCCAGCAGCCGGACTAGCGAGAGCTCCTACAATGAGCAGTTCTTC.

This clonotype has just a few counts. The CDR3 sequence: CSVESGHHYEQYF. Written as DNA, the CDR3 is TGCAGCGTTGAGTCCGGGCACCACTACGAGCAGTACTTC. V gene TRBV29-1 combines with J gene TRBJ2-7; D ambiguous. The V gene lost 3 bases and the J gene lost 3 bases, with 12 bases spanning the gap. Germline values: CDR1 SQVTM, CDR2 ANQGSEA. The CDR3 has 13 amino acids.

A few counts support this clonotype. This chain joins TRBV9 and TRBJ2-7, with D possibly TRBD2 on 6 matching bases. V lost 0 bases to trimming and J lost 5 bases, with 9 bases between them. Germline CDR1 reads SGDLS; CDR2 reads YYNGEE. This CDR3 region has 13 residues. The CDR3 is CASSVDLAHEQYF. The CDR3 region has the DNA TGTGCCAGCAGCGTAGACCTAGCGCACGAGCAGTACTTC.

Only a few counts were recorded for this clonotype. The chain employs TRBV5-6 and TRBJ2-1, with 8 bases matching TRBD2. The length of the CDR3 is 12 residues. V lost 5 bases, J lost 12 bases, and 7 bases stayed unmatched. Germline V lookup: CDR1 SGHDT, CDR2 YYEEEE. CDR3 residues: CASRFVAGPQFF. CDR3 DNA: TGTGCCAGCAGATTTGTAGCGGGACCGCAGTTCTTC.

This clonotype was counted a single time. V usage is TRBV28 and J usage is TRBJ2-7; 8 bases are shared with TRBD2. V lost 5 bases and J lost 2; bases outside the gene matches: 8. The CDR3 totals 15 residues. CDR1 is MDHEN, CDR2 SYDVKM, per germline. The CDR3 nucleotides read TGTGCCAGCAGTCCTCAAGCGGGGGCGGCCTACGAGCAGTACTTC. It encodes CASSPQAGAAYEQYF.

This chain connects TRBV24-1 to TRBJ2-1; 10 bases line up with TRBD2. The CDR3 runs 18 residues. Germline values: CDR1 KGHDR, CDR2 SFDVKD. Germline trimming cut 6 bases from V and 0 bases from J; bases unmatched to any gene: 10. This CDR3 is CATSTPGASGSSYNEQFF. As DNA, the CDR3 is TGTGCCACCAGTACCCCTGGGGCTAGCGGGAGCTCCTACAATGAGCAGTTCTTC.

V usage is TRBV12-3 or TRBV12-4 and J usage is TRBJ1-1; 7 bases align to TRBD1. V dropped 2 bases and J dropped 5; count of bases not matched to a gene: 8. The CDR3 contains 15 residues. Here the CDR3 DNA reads TGTGCCAGCAGTTTAAACCCACAGGGGAGAACTGAAGCTTTCTTT. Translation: CASSLNPQGRTEAFF.

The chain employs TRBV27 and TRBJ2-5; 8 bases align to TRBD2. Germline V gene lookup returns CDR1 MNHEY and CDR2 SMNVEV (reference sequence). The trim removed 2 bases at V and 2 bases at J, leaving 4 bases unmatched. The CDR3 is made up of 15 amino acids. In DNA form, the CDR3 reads TGTGCCAGCAGTTTAGCGACTAGCGCACAAGAGACCCAGTACTTC. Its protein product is CASSLATSAQETQYF.

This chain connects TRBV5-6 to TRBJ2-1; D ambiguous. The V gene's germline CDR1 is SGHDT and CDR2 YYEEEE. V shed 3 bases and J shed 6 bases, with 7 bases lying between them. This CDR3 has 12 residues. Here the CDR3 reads CASSSRSNEQFF. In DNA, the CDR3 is TGTGCCAGCAGCTCTAGGAGCAATGAGCAGTTCTTC.

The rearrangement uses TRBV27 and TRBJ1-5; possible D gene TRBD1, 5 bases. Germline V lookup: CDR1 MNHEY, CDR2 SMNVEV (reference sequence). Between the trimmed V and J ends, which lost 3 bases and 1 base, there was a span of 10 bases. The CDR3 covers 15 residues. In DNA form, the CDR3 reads TGTGCCAGCAGTTTTTCTAGGGACAGCAATCAGCCCCAGCATTTT. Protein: CASSFSRDSNQPQHF.

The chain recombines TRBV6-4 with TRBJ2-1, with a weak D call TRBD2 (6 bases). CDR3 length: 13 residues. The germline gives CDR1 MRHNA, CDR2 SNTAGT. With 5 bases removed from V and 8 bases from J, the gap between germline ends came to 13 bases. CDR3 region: CASSSRDSDEQFF. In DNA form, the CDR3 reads TGTGCCAGCAGTAGCCGGGACTCCGATGAGCAGTTCTTC.

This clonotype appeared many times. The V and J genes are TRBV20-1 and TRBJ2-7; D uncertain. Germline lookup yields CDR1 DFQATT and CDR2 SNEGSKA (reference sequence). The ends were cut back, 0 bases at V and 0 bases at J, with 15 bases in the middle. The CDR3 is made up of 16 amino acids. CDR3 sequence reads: CSARDPGSSLSYEQYF. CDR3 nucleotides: TGCAGTGCTAGAGATCCTGGTTCGTCGCTCTCCTACGAGCAGTACTTC.

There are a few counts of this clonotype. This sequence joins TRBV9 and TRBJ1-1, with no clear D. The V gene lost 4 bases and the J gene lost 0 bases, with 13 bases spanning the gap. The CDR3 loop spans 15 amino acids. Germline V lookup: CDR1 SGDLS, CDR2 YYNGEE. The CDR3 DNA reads TGTGCCAGCAGCCCGAGTTCTTGGGTGAACACTGAAGCTTTCTTT. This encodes CASSPSSWVNTEAFF.

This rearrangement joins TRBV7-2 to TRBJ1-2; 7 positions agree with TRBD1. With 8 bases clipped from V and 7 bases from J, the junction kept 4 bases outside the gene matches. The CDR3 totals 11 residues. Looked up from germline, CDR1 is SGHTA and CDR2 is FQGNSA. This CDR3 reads CASPGGGGYTF. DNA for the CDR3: TGTGCCAGCCCAGGGGGTGGTGGCTACACCTTC.

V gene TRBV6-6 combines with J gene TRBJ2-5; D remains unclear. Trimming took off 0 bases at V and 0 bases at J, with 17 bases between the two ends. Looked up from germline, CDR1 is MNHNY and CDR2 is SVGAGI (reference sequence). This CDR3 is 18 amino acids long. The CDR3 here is CASSYSGLDWKYQETQYF. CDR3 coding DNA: TGTGCCAGCAGTTACTCGGGCTTAGACTGGAAGTACCAAGAGACCCAGTACTTC.